This T cell receptor (beta chain) is drawn from a study of shared clonotypes between healthy human individuals (dated by TCRdb to between 2020 and 2021). Context from the whole study: Three men and two women, aged 18 to 49 years, made up the cohort. Per donor, leukapheresis produced somewhere between about 0.85 and 8.9 billion PBMCs. Blood TCR repertoires of five healthy adults were deeply sequenced to estimate repertoire size and the extent of clonotype sharing between individuals. Different laboratories and diverse techniques were used to prepare libraries and sequence TCR repertoires, to increase sequencing depth and limit assay-specific biases. For each donor, three plates each were used for CD4 naive and CD4 memory, two plates were used for CD8 naive, and one plate was used for CD8 memory.

For this clone: What antigen it recognizes has not been identified. No much larger clone exists at a distance of one base, and base qualities are not known.

The germline ends are 17 bases apart after V is trimmed by 1 base and J by 1 base. The CDR3 numbers 17 residues from cysteine through phenylalanine. Only the CDR3 region is kept as DNA, spanning 51 bases read in frame from base 1. CDR1 SGHTA and CDR2 FQGNSA are derived from the germline V gene. The donors were healthy, HIV-negative adults who had no recently reported acute infections or vaccinations. Every donor was a Caucasian adult residing in Nashville, Tennessee, USA. Magnetic negative selection was used to enrich CD4+ T cells, after which naive cells were positively selected on CD45RA and the negative fraction became the memory subset. Blood was obtained by leukapheresis, after which PBMCs were separated by Ficoll-Histopaque density gradient centrifugation and cryopreserved in liquid nitrogen vapor phase. Analytical flow cytometry was used to check the purity and quantity of each magnetically sorted T cell population. Each sorted fraction had its genomic DNA isolated and then quantified by UV absorbance on a Nanodrop 2000c.

Using the deep immunoSEQ assay, multiplex PCR amplified TCR CDR3 regions from genomic DNA. For each cell subset, the extracted genomic DNA was distributed evenly across all wells of several immunoSEQ 96-well plates, and each plate served as one replicate. For sorted subsets, each replicate PCR was loaded with 200 ng genomic DNA, equivalent to about 33,000 T cell genomes. The purified libraries were quantified using a Qubit 3.0 fluorometer, sized with a Bioanalyzer 2100, and then quantified again using the KAPA Library Quantification kit. Every immunoSEQ 96-well plate was sequenced on a separate single-read 150-cycle Illumina NextSeq 550 flow cell. From the authors' description of their analysis: Because the immunoSEQ output included only junctional sequences and no quality scores, the filtering could not be the same as the filtering used for full-length reads. To assign V/J genes and CDR3, sequences were annotated against IMGT germline references using PyIR, a Python wrapper for IgBLAST v1.9. Reads were filtered out if the reads had weak V/J assignments (E-value above 1e-6), no CDR3, stop codons, out-of-frame junctions, or ambiguous translated residues. V3J clonotypes were defined as sequences sharing an identical inferred V gene, J gene, and CDR3 amino acid sequence. To compute the percentage overlap between repertoires, the number of shared unique clonotypes was divided by the size of the smaller repertoire. RTK rarefaction, the Chao1 estimator, and Recon v2.1 estimates of unobserved clonotypes were used to assess repertoire richness. OLGA was used to compute generation probabilities for all TCRbeta clonotypes that the gDNA method yielded from a handful of donors. The immuneACCESS repertoire file appears here via TCRdb, limited to in-frame rearrangements. These files lack a portion of the clones; in checked studies, under half of the deficit traces to unresolved V genes, and the cause of the others is not known. D and trimming were read from the DNA, whereas the V and J calls and clone size are those reported in that table. This sample has a few million clones in its table, and approximately 93% of those were observed once. 0.35% to 0.5% of the sample lies in the top ten.

Study-wide conclusions, independent of this receptor: Compared with non-shared clonotypes, clonotypes shared by all four sorted-subset donors had higher generation probabilities. Approximately 5% of naive CD4, around 3.5% of naive CD8, about 2.5% of memory CD4, and roughly 0.4% of memory CD8 clonotypes were shared across four donors. Based on pairwise subsampling, the degree of clonotype sharing among donors was expected to be affected by sequencing depth. Sampling was limited to blood, and TCR repertoires in tissue likely differ from TCR repertoires in blood. Naive subsets generally had larger estimated clonotype richness than memory subsets. Rarefaction of sorted-subset datasets indicated incomplete sequencing despite the large sequencing depth. The genetic and exposure-history diversity represented was limited by the small number of donors.

Material for sequencing was naive CD4+ T cells from PBMCs. The sample's cell subset or site, from its label and the paper: CD45RA+ positively selected. This TCR derives from a young man in good health. Some clones in this sample may be carry-over from other donors' samples. The rearranged segments are TRBV7-2 and TRBJ2-7, with TRBD2 as a weak D call on 6 bases. The DNA sequence is given as TGTGCCAGCAGCTTAGACAACTTGTGGGAGGAATCCTACGAGCAGTACTTC. It translates as CASSLDNLWEESYEQYF.